This TCR beta chain was identified in a study of T-cell memory formation after mild COVID-19 (dated by TCRdb to 2020 to 2023). Describing the broader study: TCR sequence clusters from the two donors were largely donor specific. The cohort was made up of two young adult volunteers, one female and one male, who were previously healthy. In a couple of donors, T-cell clones that expanded and contracted after mild COVID-19 were followed by sequencing TCRalpha and TCRbeta repertoires longitudinally. On the study overall, not on this receptor specifically: The second-wave clones that peaked on day 37 were not confirmed to be SARS-CoV-2 specific. Balanced CD4/CD8 phenotypes were observed for clones contracting from day 15 to 85, whereas a bias towards CD4+ was observed for a second wave of clones expanding from day 15 to 37. The study covered only two mild cases, and larger cohorts including severe cases with pre-infection samples were considered necessary. Contracting CD4+ clones were located mainly in the CM and EM memory subsets, whereas CD8+ clones were found to be enriched in EMRA. The detection of some responding clones in pre-infection memory suggests that pre-existing cross-reactive memory T cells joined the SARS-CoV-2 response.

CDR1 and CDR2, per the germline V gene, are MNHGY and SAAAGT. Between the V and J ends, shortened by 0 bases and 8 bases respectively, the junction contains 7 bases. The CDR3 has 12 amino acids, counting the end cysteine and phenylalanine. The sequence is cut down to CDR3 DNA, 36 bases in frame from base 1. Ficoll-Paque density gradient centrifugation was the method used to isolate PBMCs. The listed sequencing device is Illumina NovaSeq 6000. cDNA libraries for TCRalpha and TCRbeta were prepared by 5'RACE using constant-segment primers, with sample barcodes and unique molecular identifiers added. RNA was extracted from every sample with Trizol reagent. Libraries were amplified in two PCR steps, with a second sample barcode and Illumina TruSeq adapters added in the second step. Libraries were sequenced on an Illumina NovaSeq with 2 x 150 bp paired-end reads. In the authors' own workflow: Demultiplexing of reads and collapsing into UMI-guided consensus sequences were performed with migec v1.2.7. Using mixcr v2.1.11, UMI consensuses were aligned to TRA and TRB V and J templates and then assembled into clonotypes. Clonotypes were classified as expanded or contracted when called significant by both edgeR and NoisET, with noise models trained on biological replicates. For edgeR calls, a false discovery rate-adjusted p below 0.01 and a log2 fold-change threshold of 1 were applied. As an exploratory analysis of dynamics, PCA with hierarchical clustering was applied to max-normalized trajectories of the 1000 most abundant clonotypes. Each responding clone was given a CD4 or CD8 phenotype based on the CD4+ and CD8+ repertoires, which had been sequenced separately. In TCRdb, the public reads were trimmed at Q25 with fastp and aligned with MiXCR, with productive beta chains retained. Rows are combined by CDR3 protein, so each entry shows the most common genes and DNA. The V and J calls reflect TCRdb's pipeline rather than the authors' work. The sample table lists about 560,000 distinct CDR3 sequences, roughly 17% of them with a count of one. The ten largest clones represent around 7.8% of the sample.

This clonotype has more than one count but fewer than ten. Its antigen specificity is not known. No much larger clone is present one base from it, and per-base qualities are unavailable. The rearranged segments are TRBV6-8 and TRBJ1-2, with no confidently assigned D gene. The sequenced sample was PBMCs or a T cell subset sorted from them (not recorded which). The sequence was obtained from an adult woman who had mild COVID-19 (a few samples of this study predate the infection). The sample titles of this study are shuffled in the database, so cell type and time point are left out; the donor was told from shared clones. The CDR3: CASSYSRRGYTF. The DNA sequence is TGTGCCAGCAGTTACTCGAGGAGGGGCTACACCTTC.